Listed here are 32 T cell receptor beta chains from one sample, sequenced in a study of graft-versus-host responses after intestinal transplantation. Clones were read by immunoSEQ multiplex PCR, and TCRdb kept only the in-frame ones, dropping some. Of some 86,000 clones listed, over 80% are singletons. These receptors lack a known antigen. This material consisted of unstimulated CD8+ T cells sorted from spleen or lymph node cells, taken before intestinal transplant. The origin of the receptors is a human donor who received an intestinal transplant.

V and J are TRBV5-4 and TRBJ1-1, with a possible D match to TRBD1 (5 bases). Germline lookup yields CDR1 SGHNT and CDR2 YYREEE (reference sequence). Trimming took off 5 bases at V and 4 bases at J, with 6 bases between the two ends. The CDR3 spans 11 residues. The CDR3 spells CASSGGTEAFF. CDR3 bases: TGTGCCAGCAGTGGGGGCACTGAAGCTTTCTTT.

This sequence joins TRBV19 and TRBJ2-3; a possible D gene is TRBD1 (6 bases). CDR3 length: 14 residues. The V end lost 6 bases, the J end lost 2 bases, and 12 bases lay between the germline ends. CDR1 LNHDA and CDR2 SQIVND come from the germline V gene (reference sequence). The CDR3 is CASSEGHPTDTQYF. CDR3 bases: TGTGCCAGTAGCGAGGGACACCCCACAGATACGCAGTATTTT. Together with reference TRBV19 and TRBJ2-3, the CDR3 gives the full variable domain: DGGITQSPKYLFRKEGQNVTLSCEQNLNHDAMYWYRQDPGQGLRLIYYSQIVNDFQKGDIAEGYSVSREKKESFPLTVTSAQKNPTAFYLCASSEGHPTDTQYFGPGTRLTVL.

The rearrangement joins TRBV7-9 to TRBJ2-2; D is uncertain. Germline V gene data show CDR1 as SEHNR and CDR2 as FQNEAQ (reference sequence). The germline V and J ends were trimmed by 7 bases and 0 bases, with 9 bases remaining between them. This CDR3 is built from 14 residues. The CDR3 DNA reads TGTGCCAGCATAAGGTGGGCGAACACCGGGGAGCTGTTTTTT. Translating gives CASIRWANTGELFF.

The chain links TRBV7-9 to TRBJ2-5; tentatively, D is TRBD2 (5 bases). V dropped 5 bases and J dropped 3 bases, with 10 bases sitting between them. CDR3 length: 13 amino acids. Germline V gene sequence: CDR1 SEHNR, CDR2 FQNEAQ (reference sequence). The CDR3 DNA reads as TGTGCCAGCAGCAACGACTACGAAGAGACCCAGTACTTC. As protein: CASSNDYEETQYF.

The chain employs TRBV4-1 and TRBJ2-7; D may be TRBD1 (6 bases). This CDR3 has 14 amino acids. Trimming took 4 bases from V and 1 from J, leaving 11 bases between them. The V gene's germline CDR1 is MGHRA and CDR2 YSYEKL. This chain's CDR3 is CASSLKRGSYEQYF. The CDR3 bases are TGCGCCAGCAGCCTAAAAAGGGGGTCCTACGAGCAGTACTTC.

The chain carries TRBV14 and TRBJ2-7; D unresolved. The V end lost 3 bases, the J end lost 7 bases, and 13 bases lay between the germline ends. Germline CDR1 SGHDN, CDR2 FVKESK. The CDR3 is 13 amino acids. CDR3 in amino acids: CASSQLVQGEQYF. CDR3 nucleotide sequence: TGTGCCAGCAGCCAGCTCGTCCAAGGGGAGCAGTACTTC.

On this clone itself: One end of the junction does not line up with germline, which may come from a read error. At the DNA level, this CDR3 is encoded by other sequences in the same sample as well. The V and J genes are TRBV27 and TRBJ2-5; unclear D gene. The CDR3 is made up of 15 amino acids. Germline values: CDR1 MNHEY, CDR2 SMNVEV (reference sequence). The CDR3 protein is CASSLSPQYQETQYF. In DNA form, the CDR3 reads TGTGCCAGCAGTCTATCCCCTCAGTACCAAGAGACCCAGTACTTC.

A remark on this clone: The junction differs from germline at one of its ends, possibly a read error. The chain couples TRBV10-2 to TRBJ2-5; maybe TRBD2 (6 bases). Germline V gene data show CDR1 as WSHSY and CDR2 as SAAADI. CDR3 length: 14 residues. The CDR3 DNA reads as TGCGCCAGCGGAGGGTGGAGGTACCAAGAGACCCGGTACTTC. Protein sequence: CASGGWRYQETRYF.

Notes on this clone: Other DNA sequences in this sample translate to the same CDR3. CDR3 bases: TGTGCCAGCAGCGTAGCGTCCGGGGAAAAACTGTTTTTT. Protein product: CASSVASGEKLFF. J is TRBJ1-4 and V is TRBV9; D ambiguous. V was pared by 0 bases and J by 8 bases, with 8 bases between. Germline V gene data show CDR1 as SGDLS and CDR2 as YYNGEE. CDR3 length: 13 amino acids.

J is TRBJ1-1 and V is TRBV27; D gene ambiguous. Trimming removed 1 base from V and 1 base from J, with 4 bases in between. Germline loops: CDR1 MNHEY, CDR2 SMNVEV (reference sequence). CDR3 length: 13 amino acids. In nucleotides, the CDR3 is TGTGCCAGCAGTTTATTGGGGAACACTGAAGCTTTCTTT. This translates into CASSLLGNTEAFF.

The V call is TRBV5-6, the J call TRBJ2-5, with D perhaps TRBD1 (5 bases). Germline V gene data show CDR1 as SGHDT and CDR2 as YYEEEE. Trimming shortened V by 0 bases and J by 1 base, and 13 bases separated the two germline ends. The CDR3 has 16 residues. CDR3 in amino acids: CASSLGTGGSQETQYF. CDR3 nucleotide sequence: TGTGCCAGCAGCTTGGGAACAGGCGGCTCCCAAGAGACCCAGTACTTC.

The chain uses TRBV13 and TRBJ1-5; D uncertain. Trimming cost V 0 bases and J 2 bases, with 5 bases left between them. Per germline, CDR1 PRHDT and CDR2 FYEKMQ (reference sequence). This CDR3 contains 14 residues. The CDR3 here is CASSLGHGNQPQHF. The CDR3 nucleotides read TGTGCCAGCAGCTTAGGCCACGGCAATCAGCCCCAGCATTTT.

CDR3 sequence reads: CASSAGLAYEQYF. The CDR3 DNA follows: TGCGCCAGCAGCGCGGGACTAGCGTACGAGCAGTACTTC. V is TRBV5-1 and J is TRBJ2-7; 10 nucleotides align to TRBD2. The length of the CDR3 is 13 residues. The germline CDR1 and CDR2 sequences are SGHRS and YFSETQ. The J segment lost 4 bases and the V segment lost 4 bases, leaving 2 bases of the junction unmatched.

This clone was counted a single time. The genes are TRBV10-2 and TRBJ1-4; 12 bases fit TRBD1. Germline CDR1 WSHSY, CDR2 SAAADI. After removal of 9 bases from V and 4 bases from J, the junction contained 12 bases not matched to a gene. The CDR3 runs 17 residues. This CDR3 is CARDVRDRGRFNEKLFF. As DNA, the CDR3 is TGCGCCAGAGACGTCCGGGACAGGGGGCGTTTTAATGAAAAACTGTTTTTT.

The chain joins TRBV19 to TRBJ2-1; 7 bases match TRBD1. The germline V gene encodes CDR1 LNHDA and CDR2 SQIVND (reference sequence). V lost 5 bases to trimming and J lost 7 bases; unmatched junction nucleotides: 5. The CDR3 covers 13 residues. The CDR3 reads CASSSQTGNEQFF. The CDR3 nucleotides read TGTGCCAGTAGTTCCCAGACAGGGAATGAGCAGTTCTTC. Full variable domain (missing parts from reference TRBV19 and TRBJ2-1): DGGITQSPKYLFRKEGQNVTLSCEQNLNHDAMYWYRQDPGQGLRLIYYSQIVNDFQKGDIAEGYSVSREKKESFPLTVTSAQKNPTAFYLCASSSQTGNEQFFGPGTRLTVL.

CDR3 sequence reads: CASSLGSPNQPQHF. For the CDR3, the DNA is TGTGCCAGCAGTCTGGGGAGCCCCAATCAGCCCCAGCATTTT. The chain combines TRBV6-5 with TRBJ1-5; D remains unclear. The germline V and J ends were trimmed by 5 bases and 3 bases, with 11 bases remaining between them. The CDR3 has 14 amino acids. CDR1 and CDR2 from the germline V gene are MNHEY and SVGAGI.

This rearrangement joins TRBV5-1 to TRBJ2-5; no definite D call. Germline V CDR1 and CDR2: SGHRS, YFSETQ. The CDR3 extends over 12 amino acids. V was cut by 1 base and J by 3 bases, with 4 bases left in between. CDR3 residues: CASSLLKETQYF. The DNA for the CDR3 is TGCGCCAGCAGCTTGTTGAAAGAGACCCAGTACTTC.

V usage is TRBV7-6 and J usage is TRBJ2-2; D gene ambiguous. CDR1 and CDR2 (germline): SGHVS, FNYEAQ. Trimming left V 4 bases short and J 8 bases short, with 14 bases between. The CDR3 is 14 residues long. CDR3: CASSSLTRAGELFF. The CDR3 DNA sequence: TGTGCCAGCAGCTCGCTGACCCGGGCTGGGGAGCTGTTTTTT. Full variable domain (missing parts from reference TRBV7-6 and TRBJ2-2): GAGVSQSPRYKVTKRGQDVALRCDPISGHVSLYWYRQALGQGPEFLTYFNYEAQQDKSGLPNDRFSAERPEGSISTLTIQRTEQRDSAMYRCASSSLTRAGELFFGEGSRLTVL.

This chain uses TRBV10-2 with TRBJ2-2; no clear D. Germline loops: CDR1 WSHSY, CDR2 SAAADI. V lost 6 bases to trimming and J lost 1 base, with 9 bases between them. The CDR3 has 14 residues. CDR3 amino acids: CASRYSLNTGELFF. In DNA form, the CDR3 reads TGCGCCAGCAGGTACTCCTTGAACACCGGGGAGCTGTTTTTT.

This chain uses TRBV4-1 with TRBJ2-1, with D unresolved. This CDR3 comprises 15 residues. Trimming took off 1 base at V and 6 bases at J, with 13 bases between the two ends. Germline V gene lookup returns CDR1 MGHRA and CDR2 YSYEKL. For the CDR3, the DNA is TGCGCCAGCAGCCAAGCCCGGACCAGCACCAATGAGCAGTTCTTC. Amino acid sequence: CASSQARTSTNEQFF.

This clone was picked up one time. This chain links TRBV7-7 with TRBJ2-3; TRBD2 might be the D (5 bases). Germline V CDR1 and CDR2: SSHAT, FNYEAQ (reference sequence). CDR3 length: 14 residues. Between the trimmed V and J ends, which lost 1 base and 3 bases, there was a span of 8 bases. In DNA, the CDR3 is TGTGCCAGCAGCTTAGGTCCGGGGACAGATACGCAGTATTTT. This gives the protein CASSLGPGTDTQYF.

The chain has TRBV27 and TRBJ1-1; D uncertain. Germline V gives CDR1 MNHEY, CDR2 SMNVEV (reference sequence). V was shortened by 3 bases and J by 3 bases, with 14 bases between the two germline ends. This CDR3 has 15 residues. DNA of the CDR3: TGTGCCAGCAGTTTTTTCGCGCCCGCGGACACTGAAGCTTTCTTT. Encoded protein: CASSFFAPADTEAFF.

The chain is built from TRBV11-2 and TRBJ2-1; the D gene is possibly TRBD1 (5 bases). The V and J ends lost 0 bases and 5 bases respectively, with 17 bases between them. Germline V gives CDR1 SGHAT, CDR2 FQNNGV. This CDR3 region has 17 residues. This chain's CDR3 is CASSLDTTAKIDNEQFF. The CDR3 DNA reads TGTGCCAGCAGCTTAGACACGACAGCTAAAATTGACAATGAGCAGTTCTTC.

This rearrangement joins TRBV6-5 to TRBJ1-1; D possibly corresponds to TRBD1 (6 bases). V dropped 6 bases and J dropped 3 bases, with 17 bases sitting between them. Germline CDR1 and CDR2: MNHEY and SVGAGI. CDR3 size: 15 residues. Written as DNA, the CDR3 is TGTGCCAGCAGAAATACAAACAGGGACCACACTGAAGCTTTCTTT. Protein product: CASRNTNRDHTEAFF.

The rearrangement joins TRBV5-5 to TRBJ1-1; 7 positions match TRBD1. From germline, CDR1 is SGHKS and CDR2 YYEKEE (reference sequence). The CDR3 runs to 16 residues. V dropped 4 bases and J dropped 0; count of bases not matched to a gene: 9. The CDR3 coding sequence is TGTGCCAGCAGCACCCGGGACAGCAGTATGAACACTGAAGCTTTCTTT. Amino acids: CASSTRDSSMNTEAFF.

This chain links TRBV25-1 with TRBJ1-2; no clear D gene. The germline gives CDR1 MGHDK, CDR2 SYGVNS. Trimming removed 2 bases from V and 2 bases from J, with 9 bases in between. The CDR3 length is 14 residues. Here the CDR3 DNA reads TGTGCCAGCAGTGAAGGTCCGGGAAACTATGGCTACACCTTC. Protein product: CASSEGPGNYGYTF.

This CDR3 reads CASKVGGPAYEQYF. The DNA for the CDR3 is TGTGCCAGCAAGGTCGGGGGGCCTGCTTACGAGCAGTACTTC. The genes are TRBV27 and TRBJ2-7; D is possibly TRBD2 (7 bases). In germline, CDR1 is MNHEY, CDR2 SMNVEV (reference sequence). Deletions cut 7 bases from V and 4 bases from J, with 17 bases between. The CDR3 covers 14 residues.

The chain recombines TRBV5-1 with TRBJ2-3; no firm D call. The germline gives CDR1 SGHRS, CDR2 YFSETQ. The CDR3 loop spans 13 amino acids. V lost 0 bases and J 7 bases, leaving 9 bases between the germline ends. CDR3 sequence (DNA): TGCGCCAGCAGCTTGGTTGGGGAAAATACGCAGTATTTT. Translated, it gives CASSLVGENTQYF.

The gene calls are TRBV4-1 and TRBJ1-5, with D perhaps matching TRBD1 (5 bases). The CDR3 length is 13 residues. Germline V CDR1 and CDR2: MGHRA, YSYEKL. Trimming shortened V by 1 base and J by 5 bases, and 6 bases separated the two germline ends. CDR3 DNA: TGCGCCAGCAGCCAAGTGGGGCATCAGCCCCAGCATTTT. Translated: CASSQVGHQPQHF.

The V call is TRBV10-3, the J call TRBJ2-5, with D uncertain. Matching the DNA end better, TRBJ2-7 makes the J call doubtful. Germline CDR1 reads ENHRY; CDR2 reads SYGVKD. The length of the CDR3 is 12 residues. The CDR3 is CAISEKLDEQYF. In DNA form, the CDR3 reads TGTGCCATCAGTGAGAAGCTGGACGAGCAGTACTTC.

This clone came up a few times. The chain uses TRBV6-9 and TRBJ1-2, with 10 bases that match TRBD1. There are 13 residues in the CDR3. Per germline, CDR1 MNHGY and CDR2 SVAAGI. With V trimmed by 6 bases and J by 7 bases, 5 bases remained unmatched. CDR3 in amino acids: CASSHGTGAGYTF. CDR3 in DNA: TGTGCCAGCAGCCATGGGACAGGGGCTGGCTACACCTTC.

CDR3 nucleotide sequence: TGTGCCAGCCTGCGGGAACCGATTAATGAAAAACTGTTTTTT. Encoded protein: CASLREPINEKLFF. The chain uses TRBV6-1 and TRBJ1-4; D not resolved. The germline CDR1 and CDR2 sequences are MNHNS and SASEGT. The CDR3 is 14 amino acids. The V end lost 8 bases, the J end lost 4 bases, and 14 bases lay between the germline ends.